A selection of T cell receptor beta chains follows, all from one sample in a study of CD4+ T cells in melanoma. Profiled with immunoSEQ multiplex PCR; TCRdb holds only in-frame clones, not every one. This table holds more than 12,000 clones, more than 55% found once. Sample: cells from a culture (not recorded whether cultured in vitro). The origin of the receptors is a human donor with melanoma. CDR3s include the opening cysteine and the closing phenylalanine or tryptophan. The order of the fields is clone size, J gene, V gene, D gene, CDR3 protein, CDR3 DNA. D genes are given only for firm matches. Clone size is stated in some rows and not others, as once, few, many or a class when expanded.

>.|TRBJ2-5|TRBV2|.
CASRAVLGPAGETQYF
TGTGCCAGCAGGGCAGTTCTAGGGCCAGCTGGGGAGACCCAGTACTTC
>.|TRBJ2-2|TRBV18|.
CASSPDQSANTGELFF
TGTGCCAGCTCACCAGATCAATCCGCGAACACCGGGGAGCTGTTTTTT
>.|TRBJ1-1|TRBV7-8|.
CASSPGAAPGTFF
TGTGCCAGCAGCCCTGGGGCAGCTCCTGGGACTTTCTTT
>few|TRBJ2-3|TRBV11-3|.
CASSLDRGTQYF
TGTGCCAGCAGCTTAGACCGGGGTACGCAGTATTTT
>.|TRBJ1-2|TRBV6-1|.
CASVLGRENGYTF
TGTGCCAGCGTGCTCGGCAGGGAGAATGGCTACACCTTC
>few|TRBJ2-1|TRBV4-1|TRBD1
CASSQRNRGDYNEQFF
TGCGCCAGCAGCCAACGAAACAGGGGGGATTACAATGAGCAGTTCTTC
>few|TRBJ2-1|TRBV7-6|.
CASSLSGGSYNEQFF
TGTGCCAGCAGCCTCAGTGGGGGCTCCTACAATGAGCAGTTCTTC
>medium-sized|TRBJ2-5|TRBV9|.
CASSVVAQGDIETQYF
TGTGCCAGCAGCGTAGTCGCGCAGGGTGACATCGAGACCCAGTACTTC
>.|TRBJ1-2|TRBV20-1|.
CSARNYGYTF
TGCAGTGCTAGAAACTATGGCTACACCTTC
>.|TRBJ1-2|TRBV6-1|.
CASSGFAGSGYTF
TGTGCCAGCAGTGGGTTTGCAGGTTCGGGCTACACCTTC
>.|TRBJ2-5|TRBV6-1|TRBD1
CASSGDRGVEETQYF
TGTGCCAGCAGTGGGGACAGGGGTGTCGAAGAGACCCAGTACTTC
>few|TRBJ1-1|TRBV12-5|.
CASGLSRPFAAFF
TGTGCTAGTGGTTTGTCCCGGCCCTTTGCGGCTTTCTTT
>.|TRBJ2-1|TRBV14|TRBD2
CASSQRGLAANEQFF
TGTGCCAGCAGCCAACGTGGGCTAGCGGCCAATGAGCAGTTCTTC
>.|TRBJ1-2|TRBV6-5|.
CASRQDNYGYTF
TGTGCCAGCAGACAAGATAACTATGGCTACACCTTC
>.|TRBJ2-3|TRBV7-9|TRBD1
CASSPDRGGSTDTQYF
TGTGCCAGCAGCCCCGACAGGGGAGGTAGCACAGATACGCAGTATTTT
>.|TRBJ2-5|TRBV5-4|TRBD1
CASSSWDRGYQETQYF
TGTGCCAGCAGCAGCTGGGACAGGGGATACCAAGAGACCCAGTACTTC
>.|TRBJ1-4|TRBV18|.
CASSPTTVNEKLFF
TGTGCCAGCTCACCGACGACAGTAAATGAAAAACTGTTTTTT
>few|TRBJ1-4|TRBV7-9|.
CASSFGVTNEKLFF
TGTGCCAGCAGCTTCGGAGTGACTAATGAAAAACTGTTTTTT
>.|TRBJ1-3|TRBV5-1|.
CASSLEWASGNTIYF
TGCGCCAGCAGCTTGGAGTGGGCATCTGGAAACACCATATATTTT
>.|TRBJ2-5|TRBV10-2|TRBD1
CASSEFDRDDQETQYF
TGCGCCAGCAGTGAGTTCGACAGGGACGATCAAGAGACCCAGTACTTC
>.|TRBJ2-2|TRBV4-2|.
CASTSISLARGTGELFF
TGTGCCAGCACCTCGATAAGCCTGGCCAGGGGCACCGGGGAGCTGTTTTTT
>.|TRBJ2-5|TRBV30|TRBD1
CAWSRDRGVSETQYF
TGTGCCTGGAGCCGGGACAGGGGTGTTTCGGAGACCCAGTACTTC